Included here is one T cell receptor (beta chain) sequence, with context. V dropped 0 bases and J dropped 3 bases, with 10 bases sitting between them. The length of the CDR3 is 14 residues. Germline lookup yields CDR1 SGHKS and CDR2 YYEKEE (reference sequence). Only in-frame clones appear in the TCRdb table, and some are missing; sequencing was by immunoSEQ multiplex PCR. The table has 300,000 to 350,000 clones, almost 90% seen once. These data come from a study of blood T cell repertoires in COVID-19. The receptor was isolated from a woman aged 40 to 50 with COVID-19, enrolled during active disease. Source material: peripheral blood. The chain uses TRBV5-5 and TRBJ2-7; no clear D. CDR3 in amino acids: CASSLEISVYEQYF. The CDR3 DNA is TGTGCCAGCAGCTTGGAGATTAGTGTCTACGAGCAGTACTTC.